This T cell receptor (beta chain) is drawn from a study of long-term antiretroviral therapy in people with HIV. The run of the v3.0 immunoSEQ assay was at survey level. The sequencing target was about 35,000-55,000 T-cell genomes per sample. Sequencing was performed with immunoSEQ multiplex PCR; in TCRdb, only in-frame clones are kept and a portion is missing. The repertoire holds fewer than 35,000 clones, about 80% seen once, with roughly 6.6% in the top ten. Germline values: CDR1 MNHNS, CDR2 SASEGT. The ends were cut back, 7 bases at V and 2 bases at J, with 14 bases in the middle. The CDR3 is 14 residues long.

The clonotype comes from a woman in her forties or fifties with HIV. The sample was unsorted PBMCs, taken 2 years after starting antiretroviral therapy. This chain links TRBV6-1 with TRBJ1-2; D is unresolved. The CDR3 DNA follows: TGTGCCAGCACCAGACTTGGGCAGAACTATGGCTACACCTTC. It encodes CASTRLGQNYGYTF.